This T cell receptor (beta chain) was retrieved from a study of Ad26.COV2.S vaccination and SARS-CoV-2 variants (dated by TCRdb to about 2021). Turning to the overall study: Vaccine-arm donors came from COV1001, a multicentre, randomized, double-blind, placebo-controlled phase I-IIa trial of Ad26.COV2.S in healthy adults. Blinding of investigators to trial group allocation was maintained during experiments and outcome assessment. Trial participants were randomized into five groups of five, in which low-dose or high-dose Ad26.COV2.S was given once or twice, or placebo was given on both occasions. A total of around 32 samples were included in the TCR-sequenced set, comprising around 20 Ad26.COV2.S vaccine recipients, 5 placebo recipients and 8 SARS-CoV-2 convalescent individuals. Ad26.COV2.S was given intramuscularly at 5x10^10 or 1x10^11 viral particles, as a single shot or as two shots 56 days apart. TCRbeta repertoire sequencing served as the tool for gauging how specific and how broad the SARS-CoV-2-reactive T cell receptors were following Ad26.COV2.S vaccination.

The CDR3 has 13 amino acids, counting the end cysteine and phenylalanine. The entry retains the CDR3 DNA only, 39 bases that are in frame from base 1. The CDR1 and CDR2 encoded by the germline V gene are SGHTS and YDEGEE. The junction shows trimming of 3 bases on V and 3 bases on J, plus 10 bases between the germline ends. Comments on this clone: This receptor's antigen is unknown. The input lacks base qualities; no much larger clone sits a single base away.

Study-wide conclusions, independent of this receptor: Substantial breadth of spike-specific CD8+ and CD4+ T cell responses was reported after vaccination. The study was not powered for comparison of responses between vaccine doses or regimens. According to the authors, total T cell responses may have been underestimated by the TCR breadth and depth analyses. Higher spike-specific TCR breadth was observed in Ad26.COV2.S recipients than in placebo recipients (P = 0.0014). Vaccine and placebo recipients had similar non-spike TCR breadth, a finding consistent with the vaccine containing only spike.

The immunoSEQ Assay was the method used to sequence TCRbeta CDR3 regions. After extraction, genomic DNA underwent amplification by bias-controlled multiplex PCR, followed by high-throughput sequencing. The authors processed their data as follows. Collapsing and filtering of sequences were performed to quantify the absolute abundance of each unique TCRbeta CDR3 region. Usable DNA was measured by amplifying reference genes present in all nucleated cells, and TCRbeta template counts were normalized to that usable DNA to estimate T cell fraction. Repertoire TCRs were annotated as SARS-CoV-2-specific when V gene, CDR3 amino acid sequence and J gene were exactly matched to a known reactive TCR set. The reference SARS-CoV-2 TCR set came from MIRA and was filtered for enrichment in COVID-19-positive ImmuneCODE repertoires, removing public or cross-reactive TCRs. Drawing on the MIRA antigens, annotated TCRs were analysed further at the level of specific ORF or position within ORF. Breadth was defined as the number of annotated unique rearrangements divided by the total number of unique productive rearrangements, and depth was defined as the summed frequency of the annotated unique rearrangements. Two-sided Wilcoxon rank-sum tests were applied when comparing TCR breadth between groups. The clones in this table, taken by TCRdb from immuneACCESS, are in-frame only. Not every clone is retained; where verified, under half of the shortfall comes from an unresolved V gene, and the cause of the rest is unknown. V and J calls and clone size are as listed in that table; D and trimming were resolved from the DNA. The sample table shows about 500,000 clones, and about 88% are seen once. The ten largest clones add up to 1.7% of the sample.

The treatment or condition label on this specimen signifies: some 19 received Ad26.COV2.S at low or high dose, single or two shots; five or six received placebo; per-sample allocation not given. Repertoires of vaccine and placebo recipients were sequenced from samples collected on day 63 after the first injection. Between 29 July and 7 August 2020, Cohort 1b enrolled 20 to 30 adults aged 18-55 years at one site in Boston, USA. Ad26.COV2.S consisted of a replication-incompetent adenovirus type 26 vector by which a prefusion-stabilized SARS-CoV-2 spike protein from the original Wuhan strain was expressed.

Sample: peripheral blood, taken in a trial of Ad26.COV2.S vaccine versus placebo. The receptor comes from a person between 18 and 65 years old who received the Ad26.COV2.S COVID-19 vaccine or a placebo. Rearrangement joined TRBV5-8 to TRBJ2-7, with the D gene uncertain. In nucleotide form, the sequence is TGTGCCAGCAGCTCCGCATTCCACTACGAGCAGTACTTC. Translated, this gives CASSSAFHYEQYF.